The 5 T cell receptor beta chains below were found in one sample sequenced in a study of PD-1 blockade in classical Hodgkin lymphoma. Using immunoSEQ multiplex PCR, the repertoire was profiled, and TCRdb retains in-frame clones only, with some absent. The sample holds 100,000 or so clones, about 92% seen once. Time point described: cycle 4 day 1 (C4D1), after more than 5 weeks of nivolumab. Brentuximab vedotin exposure varied among the patients, all of whom had relapsed after autologous stem cell transplantation. Sequences were derived from peripheral blood mononuclear cells (PBMCs), sampled before the fourth cycle of nivolumab. These TCRs come from a human donor with classical Hodgkin lymphoma.

The chain combines TRBV2 with TRBJ2-5; TRBD1 or TRBD2 may be the D gene (5 bases each). This CDR3 spans 15 amino acids. The V end lost 6 bases, the J end lost 3 bases, and 17 bases lay between the germline ends. CDR1 is SNHLY and CDR2 is FYNNEI in the germline V gene. The DNA for the CDR3 is TGTGCCAGCAGGTCCGGGACCTGGGACGAAGAGACCCAGTACTTC. Amino acid sequence: CASRSGTWDEETQYF.

This chain joins TRBV5-1 and TRBJ2-1; a possible D gene is TRBD1 (5 bases). CDR3 length: 14 residues. The V end was cut by 0 bases, the J end by 7 bases, with 11 bases between. Looked up from germline, CDR1 is SGHRS and CDR2 is YFSETQ. The CDR3 DNA sequence: TGCGCCAGCAGCTTGGGTGTAGGGGCTAATGAGCAGTTCTTC. The encoded protein is CASSLGVGANEQFF.

The rearrangement joins TRBV21-1 to TRBJ1-2; TRBD1 is taken as the D call from the table, unchecked against the DNA. TRBV21-1 is assigned pseudogene status. The CDR3 totals 12 residues. The CDR3 region is CASSGPLCGYTF. The CDR3 DNA follows: TGTGCCAGCAGCGGGCCCTTGTGTGGCTACACCTTC.

The chain uses TRBV15 and TRBJ1-2; D is ambiguous. Germline assignment: CDR1 LNHNV and CDR2 YYDKDF (reference sequence). The CDR3 sequence is 17 residues long. V was cut by 5 bases and J by 4 bases, with 23 bases left in between. The CDR3 loop is CATSPRIAGRTPYGYTF. CDR3 coding DNA: TGTGCCACCAGCCCAAGGATCGCAGGACGTACCCCCTATGGCTACACCTTC.

V and J are TRBV5-5 and TRBJ2-7; TRBD1 aligns across 8 bases. CDR1 SGHKS and CDR2 YYEKEE come from the germline V gene (reference sequence). The trim removed 0 bases at V and 0 bases at J, leaving 2 bases unmatched. This CDR3 region has 15 residues. CDR3 sequence: CASSLAGTGSYEQYF. DNA of the CDR3: TGTGCCAGCAGCTTGGCCGGGACAGGCTCCTACGAGCAGTACTTC.